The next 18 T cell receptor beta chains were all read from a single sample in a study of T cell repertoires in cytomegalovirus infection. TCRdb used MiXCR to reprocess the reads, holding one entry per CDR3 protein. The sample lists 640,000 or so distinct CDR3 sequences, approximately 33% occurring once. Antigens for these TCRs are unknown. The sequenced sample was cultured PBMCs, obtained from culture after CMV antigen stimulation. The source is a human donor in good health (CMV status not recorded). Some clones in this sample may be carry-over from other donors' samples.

The DNA of the CDR3 is TGTGCCAGCAGCTTGTCCCGTAATTCGGATGAGCAGTTCTTC. Translation gives CASSLSRNSDEQFF. This sequence joins TRBV11-3 and TRBJ2-1, with no clear D. Germline CDR1 and CDR2: SGHNT and YENEEA. V was shortened by 3 bases and J by 8 bases, with 14 bases between the two germline ends. CDR3 length: 14 amino acids.

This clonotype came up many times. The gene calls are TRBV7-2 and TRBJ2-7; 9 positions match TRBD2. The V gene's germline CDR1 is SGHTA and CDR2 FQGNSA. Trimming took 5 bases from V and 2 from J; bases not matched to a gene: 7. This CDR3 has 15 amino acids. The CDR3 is CASSEGSSGAYEQYF. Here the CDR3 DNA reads TGTGCCAGCAGCGAGGGTTCTAGCGGGGCCTACGAGCAGTACTTC.

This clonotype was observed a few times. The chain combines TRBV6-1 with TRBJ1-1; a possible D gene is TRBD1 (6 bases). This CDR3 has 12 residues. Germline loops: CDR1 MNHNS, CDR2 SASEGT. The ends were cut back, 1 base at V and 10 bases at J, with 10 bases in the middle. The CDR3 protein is CASSEGRGVAFF. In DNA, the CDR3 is TGTGCCAGCAGTGAAGGCAGGGGTGTAGCTTTCTTT.

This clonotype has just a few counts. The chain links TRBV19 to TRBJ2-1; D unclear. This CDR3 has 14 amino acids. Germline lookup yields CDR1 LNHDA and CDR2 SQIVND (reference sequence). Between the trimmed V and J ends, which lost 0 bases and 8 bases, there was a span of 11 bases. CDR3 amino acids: CASSIDPRKDEQFF. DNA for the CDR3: TGTGCCAGTAGTATAGATCCAAGGAAGGATGAGCAGTTCTTC.

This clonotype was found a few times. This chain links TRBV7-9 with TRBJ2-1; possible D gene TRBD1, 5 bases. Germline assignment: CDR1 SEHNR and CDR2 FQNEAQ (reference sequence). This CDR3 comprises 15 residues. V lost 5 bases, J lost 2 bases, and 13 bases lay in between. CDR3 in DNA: TGTGCCAGCAGCCACCCCAGGGCAACCTACAATGAGCAGTTCTTC. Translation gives CASSHPRATYNEQFF. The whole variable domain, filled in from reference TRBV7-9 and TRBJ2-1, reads DTGVSQNPRHKITKRGQNVTFRCDPISEHNRLYWYRQTLGQGPEFLTYFQNEAQLEKSRLLSDRFSAERPKGSFSTLEIQRTEQGDSAMYLCASSHPRATYNEQFFGPGTRLTVL.

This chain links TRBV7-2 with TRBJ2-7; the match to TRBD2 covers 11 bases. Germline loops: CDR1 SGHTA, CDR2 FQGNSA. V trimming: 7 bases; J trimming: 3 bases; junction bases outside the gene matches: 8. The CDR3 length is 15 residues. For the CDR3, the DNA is TGTGCCAGCACCCAGCAACTAGCGGGAGTCTACGAGCAGTACTTC. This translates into CASTQQLAGVYEQYF.

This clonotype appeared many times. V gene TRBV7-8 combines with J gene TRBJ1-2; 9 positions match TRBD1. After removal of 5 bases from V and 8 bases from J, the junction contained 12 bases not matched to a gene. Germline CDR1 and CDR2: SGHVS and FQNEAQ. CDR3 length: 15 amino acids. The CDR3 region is CASSPTGQGKGGYTF. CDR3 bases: TGTGCCAGCAGCCCGACCGGACAGGGGAAAGGAGGCTACACCTTC.

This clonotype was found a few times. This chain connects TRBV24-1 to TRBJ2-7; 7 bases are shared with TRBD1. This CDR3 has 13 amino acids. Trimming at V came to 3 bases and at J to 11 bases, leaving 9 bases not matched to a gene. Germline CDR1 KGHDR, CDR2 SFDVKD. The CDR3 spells CATSDAGTARKYF. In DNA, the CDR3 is TGTGCCACCAGTGATGCAGGGACAGCCCGAAAGTACTTC.

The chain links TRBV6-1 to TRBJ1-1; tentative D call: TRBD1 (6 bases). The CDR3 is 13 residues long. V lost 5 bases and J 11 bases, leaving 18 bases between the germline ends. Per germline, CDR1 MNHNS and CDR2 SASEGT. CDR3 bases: TGTGCCAGCAGTAGACCTGGACAGTTTGCGGCTTTCTTT. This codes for CASSRPGQFAAFF.

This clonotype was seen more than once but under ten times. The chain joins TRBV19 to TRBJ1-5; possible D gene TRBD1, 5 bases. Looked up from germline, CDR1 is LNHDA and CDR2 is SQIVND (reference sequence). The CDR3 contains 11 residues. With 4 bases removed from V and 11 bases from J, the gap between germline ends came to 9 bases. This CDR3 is CASSRRQTQHF. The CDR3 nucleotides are TGTGCCAGTAGTAGACGACAGACCCAGCATTTT.

The CDR3 is CASSPSGVPTDTQYF. Written as DNA, the CDR3 is TGTGCCAGCAGCCCTTCAGGGGTTCCCACAGATACGCAGTATTTT. The V gene is TRBV7-2, the J gene TRBJ2-3, with D perhaps matching TRBD1 (6 bases). Germline CDR1 reads SGHTA; CDR2 reads FQGNSA. This CDR3 spans 15 amino acids. V lost 5 bases, J lost 2 bases, and 14 bases lay in between.

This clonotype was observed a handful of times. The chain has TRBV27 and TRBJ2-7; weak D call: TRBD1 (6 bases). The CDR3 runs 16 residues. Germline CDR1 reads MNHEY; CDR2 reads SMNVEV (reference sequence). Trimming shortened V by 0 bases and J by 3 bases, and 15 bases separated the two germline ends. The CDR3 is CASSLSVGTRFYEQYF. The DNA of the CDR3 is TGTGCCAGCAGTTTATCGGTCGGGACACGTTTCTACGAGCAGTACTTC.

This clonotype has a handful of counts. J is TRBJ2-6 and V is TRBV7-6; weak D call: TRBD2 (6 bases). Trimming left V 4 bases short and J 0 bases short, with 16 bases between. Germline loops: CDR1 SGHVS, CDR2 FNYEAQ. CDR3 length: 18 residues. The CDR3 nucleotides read TGTGCCAGCAGCTCTACCCCCGGAGGGTCCTCTGGGGCCAACGTCCTGACTTTC. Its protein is CASSSTPGGSSGANVLTF. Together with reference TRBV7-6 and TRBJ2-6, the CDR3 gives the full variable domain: GAGVSQSPRYKVTKRGQDVALRCDPISGHVSLYWYRQALGQGPEFLTYFNYEAQQDKSGLPNDRFSAERPEGSISTLTIQRTEQRDSAMYRCASSSTPGGSSGANVLTFGAGSRLTVL.

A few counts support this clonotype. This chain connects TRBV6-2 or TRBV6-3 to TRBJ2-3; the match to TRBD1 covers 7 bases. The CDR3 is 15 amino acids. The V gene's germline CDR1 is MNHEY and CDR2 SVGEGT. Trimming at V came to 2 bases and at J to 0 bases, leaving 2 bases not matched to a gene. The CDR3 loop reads CASSYGTASTDTQYF. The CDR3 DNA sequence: TGTGCCAGCAGTTACGGGACAGCGAGCACAGATACGCAGTATTTT.

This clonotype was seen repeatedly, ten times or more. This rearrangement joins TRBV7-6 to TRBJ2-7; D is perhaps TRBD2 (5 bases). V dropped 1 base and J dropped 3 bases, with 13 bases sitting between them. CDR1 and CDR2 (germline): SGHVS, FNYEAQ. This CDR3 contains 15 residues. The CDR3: CASSLGGYGIYEQYF. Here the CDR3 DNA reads TGTGCCAGCAGCTTAGGGGGTTACGGGATCTACGAGCAGTACTTC.

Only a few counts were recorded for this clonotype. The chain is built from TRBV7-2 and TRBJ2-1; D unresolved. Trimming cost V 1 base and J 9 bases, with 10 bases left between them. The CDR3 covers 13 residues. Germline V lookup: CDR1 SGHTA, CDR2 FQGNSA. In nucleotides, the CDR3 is TGTGCCAGCAGCTTAGTAGGTGTCGGTGAGCAGTTCTTC. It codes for CASSLVGVGEQFF.

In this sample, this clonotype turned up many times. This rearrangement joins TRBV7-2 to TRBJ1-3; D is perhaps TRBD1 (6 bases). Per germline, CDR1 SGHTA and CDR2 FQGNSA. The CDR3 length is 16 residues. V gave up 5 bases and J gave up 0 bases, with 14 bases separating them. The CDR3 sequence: CASSKGTPYSGNTIYF. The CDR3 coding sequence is TGTGCCAGCAGCAAGGGGACACCTTACTCTGGAAACACCATATATTTT. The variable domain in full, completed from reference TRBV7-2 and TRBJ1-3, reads GAGVSQSPSNKVTEKGKDVELRCDPISGHTALYWYRQSLGQGLEFLIYFQGNSAPDKSGLPSDRFSAERTGGSVSTLTIQRTQQEDSAVYLCASSKGTPYSGNTIYFGEGSWLTVV.

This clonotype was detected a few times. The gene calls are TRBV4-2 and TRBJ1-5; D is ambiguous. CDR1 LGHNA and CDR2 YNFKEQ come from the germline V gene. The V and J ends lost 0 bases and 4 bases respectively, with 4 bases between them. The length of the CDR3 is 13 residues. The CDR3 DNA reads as TGTGCCAGCAGCCAAGATTGGAATCAGCCCCAGCATTTT. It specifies CASSQDWNQPQHF.